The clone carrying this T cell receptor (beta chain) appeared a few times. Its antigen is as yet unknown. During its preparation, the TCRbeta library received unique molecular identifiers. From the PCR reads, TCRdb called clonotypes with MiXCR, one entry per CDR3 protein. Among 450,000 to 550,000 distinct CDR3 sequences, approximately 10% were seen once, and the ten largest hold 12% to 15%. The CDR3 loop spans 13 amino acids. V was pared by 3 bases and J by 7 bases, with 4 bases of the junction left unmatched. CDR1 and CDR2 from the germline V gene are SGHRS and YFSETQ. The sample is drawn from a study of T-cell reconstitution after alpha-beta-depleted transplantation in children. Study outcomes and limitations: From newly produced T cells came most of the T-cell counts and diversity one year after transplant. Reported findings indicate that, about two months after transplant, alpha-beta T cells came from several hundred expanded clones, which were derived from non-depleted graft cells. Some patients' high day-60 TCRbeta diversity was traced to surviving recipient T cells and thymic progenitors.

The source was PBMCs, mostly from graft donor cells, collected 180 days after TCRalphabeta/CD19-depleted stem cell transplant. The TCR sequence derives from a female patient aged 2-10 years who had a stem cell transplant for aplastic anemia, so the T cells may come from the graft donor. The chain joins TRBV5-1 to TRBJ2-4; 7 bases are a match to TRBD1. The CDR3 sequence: CASSSGQVNIQYF. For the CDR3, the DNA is TGCGCCAGCAGCTCAGGACAGGTCAACATTCAGTACTTC. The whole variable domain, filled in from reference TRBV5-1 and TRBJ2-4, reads KAGVTQTPRYLIKTRGQQVTLSCSPISGHRSVSWYQQTPGQGLQFLFEYFSETQRNKGNFPGRFSGRQFSNSRSEMNVSTLELGDSALYLCASSSGQVNIQYFGAGTRLSVL.